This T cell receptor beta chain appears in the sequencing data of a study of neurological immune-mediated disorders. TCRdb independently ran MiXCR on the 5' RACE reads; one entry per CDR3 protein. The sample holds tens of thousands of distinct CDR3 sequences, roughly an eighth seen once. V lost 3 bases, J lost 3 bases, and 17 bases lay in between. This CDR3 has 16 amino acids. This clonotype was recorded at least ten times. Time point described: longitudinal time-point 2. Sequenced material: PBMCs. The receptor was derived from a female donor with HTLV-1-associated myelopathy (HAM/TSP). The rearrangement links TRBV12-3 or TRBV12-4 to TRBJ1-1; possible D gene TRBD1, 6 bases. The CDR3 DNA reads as TGTGCCAGCAGTTTCAGGGCAGGGAACAGGGACACTGAAGCTTTCTTT. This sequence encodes CASSFRAGNRDTEAFF.